The source of this TCR beta chain is a study of OX40 agonist ivuxolimab in advanced cancers. For the study at large: Three patients responded partially, comprising one with hepatocellular carcinoma and two with cutaneous melanoma. General study findings and limits: In the 0.1 to 3.0 mg/kg range, CD4+ and CD8+ blood T cells had expanded clonally by week 6.

The timepoints at which blood was sampled were baseline, cycle 4 day 1, and cycle 7 day 1. Data came from immunoSEQ multiplex PCR; TCRdb stores just in-frame clones and leaves some out. The sample carries about 80,000 clones, approximately 92% recorded once. In germline, CDR1 is MNHEY, CDR2 SMNVEV (reference sequence). This CDR3 region has 13 residues. A word on this clone: The antigen is not known.

The receptor's source is an adult with an advanced solid tumor such as melanoma, head and neck, liver or kidney cancer. Sequences were derived from CD4+ or CD8+ T cells sorted from blood, sampled in a trial of the OX40 agonist ivuxolimab. The rearrangement links TRBV27 to TRBJ2-5, with D uncertain. The closer fit of TRBJ2-7 to the DNA end suggests the J call may be wrong. The CDR3 loop reads CASSFTSSYEQYF. The CDR3 coding sequence is TGTGCCAGCAGTTTCACTTCCTCCTACGAGCAGTACTTC.